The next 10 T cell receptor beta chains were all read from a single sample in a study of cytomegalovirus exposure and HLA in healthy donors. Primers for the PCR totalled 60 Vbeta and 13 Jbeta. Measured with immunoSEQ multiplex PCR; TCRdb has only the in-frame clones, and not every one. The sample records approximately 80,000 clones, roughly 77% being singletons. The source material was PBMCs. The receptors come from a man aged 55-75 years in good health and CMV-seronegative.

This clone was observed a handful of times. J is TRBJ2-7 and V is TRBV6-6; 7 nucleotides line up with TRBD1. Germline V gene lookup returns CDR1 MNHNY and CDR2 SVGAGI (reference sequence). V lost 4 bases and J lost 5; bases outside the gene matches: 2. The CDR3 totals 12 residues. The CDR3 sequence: CASSSGTDEQYF. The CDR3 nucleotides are TGTGCCAGCAGTTCGGGGACAGACGAGCAGTACTTC.

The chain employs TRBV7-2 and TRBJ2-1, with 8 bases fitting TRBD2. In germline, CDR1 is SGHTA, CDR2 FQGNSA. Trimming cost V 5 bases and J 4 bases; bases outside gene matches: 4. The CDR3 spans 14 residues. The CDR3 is CASSLTGGYNEQFF. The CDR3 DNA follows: TGTGCCAGCAGCCTCACGGGGGGGTACAATGAGCAGTTCTTC.

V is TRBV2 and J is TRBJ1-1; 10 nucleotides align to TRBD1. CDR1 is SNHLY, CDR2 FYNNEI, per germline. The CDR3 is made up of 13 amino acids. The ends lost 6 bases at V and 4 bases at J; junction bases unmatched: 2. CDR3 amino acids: CASRRQGATEAFF. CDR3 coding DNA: TGTGCCAGCAGAAGACAGGGGGCCACTGAAGCTTTCTTT.

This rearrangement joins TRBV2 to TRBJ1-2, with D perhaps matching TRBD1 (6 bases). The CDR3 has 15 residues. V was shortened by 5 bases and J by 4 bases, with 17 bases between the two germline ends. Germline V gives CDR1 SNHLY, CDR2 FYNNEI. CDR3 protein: CASSIGQTGSYGYTF. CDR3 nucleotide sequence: TGTGCCAGCAGTATTGGACAGACTGGAAGCTATGGCTACACCTTC.

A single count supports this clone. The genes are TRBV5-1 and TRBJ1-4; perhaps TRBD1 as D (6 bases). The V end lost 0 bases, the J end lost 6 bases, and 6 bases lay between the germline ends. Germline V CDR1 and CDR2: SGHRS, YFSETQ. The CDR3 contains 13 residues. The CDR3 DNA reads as TGCGCCAGCAGCTTGGCAGGGGATGAAAAACTGTTTTTT. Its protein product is CASSLAGDEKLFF.

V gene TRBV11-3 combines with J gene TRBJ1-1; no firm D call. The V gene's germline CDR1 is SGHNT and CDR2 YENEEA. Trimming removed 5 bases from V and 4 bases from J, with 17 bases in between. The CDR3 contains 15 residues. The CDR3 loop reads CASSPREGGSTEAFF. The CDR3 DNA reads TGTGCCAGCAGCCCCCGGGAAGGTGGGTCCACTGAAGCTTTCTTT.

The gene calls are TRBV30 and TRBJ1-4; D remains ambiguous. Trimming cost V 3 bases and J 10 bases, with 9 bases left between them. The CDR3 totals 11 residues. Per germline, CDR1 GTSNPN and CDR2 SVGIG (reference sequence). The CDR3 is CAWRLGRKLFF. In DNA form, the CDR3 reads TGTGCCTGGAGGTTGGGCAGAAAACTGTTTTTT.

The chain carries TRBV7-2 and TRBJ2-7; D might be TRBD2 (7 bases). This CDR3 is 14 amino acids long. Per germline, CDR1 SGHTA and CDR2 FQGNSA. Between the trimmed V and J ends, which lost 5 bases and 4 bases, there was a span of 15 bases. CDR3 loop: CASSPTGGPYEQYF. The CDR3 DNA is TGTGCCAGCAGCCCCACGGGGGGCCCTTACGAGCAGTACTTC.

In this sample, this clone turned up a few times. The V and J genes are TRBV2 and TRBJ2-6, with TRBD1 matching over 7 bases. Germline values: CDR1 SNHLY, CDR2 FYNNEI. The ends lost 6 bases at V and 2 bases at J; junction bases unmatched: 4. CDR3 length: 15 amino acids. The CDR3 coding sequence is TGTGCCAGCAGCGACAGGGTAGCTGGGGCCAACGTCCTGACTTTC. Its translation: CASSDRVAGANVLTF.

Here the CDR3 reads CASSSTIGQGLRGYTF. The DNA of the CDR3 is TGTGCCAGCAGCTCGACGATCGGACAGGGGCTTCGTGGCTACACCTTC. The chain has TRBV7-9 and TRBJ1-2, with 9 bases matching TRBD1. Trimming at V came to 4 bases and at J to 7 bases, leaving 13 bases not matched to a gene. The germline gives CDR1 SEHNR, CDR2 FQNEAQ (reference sequence). The CDR3 loop spans 16 amino acids.